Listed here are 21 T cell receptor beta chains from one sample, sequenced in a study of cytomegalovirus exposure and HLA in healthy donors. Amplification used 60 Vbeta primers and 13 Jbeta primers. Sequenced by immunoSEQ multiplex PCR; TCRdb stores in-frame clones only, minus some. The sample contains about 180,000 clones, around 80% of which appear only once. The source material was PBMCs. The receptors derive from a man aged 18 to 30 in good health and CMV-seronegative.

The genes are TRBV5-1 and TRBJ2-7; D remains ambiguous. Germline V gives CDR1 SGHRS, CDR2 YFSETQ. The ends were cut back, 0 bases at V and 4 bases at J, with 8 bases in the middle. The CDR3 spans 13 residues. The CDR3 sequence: CASSLEPNYEQYF. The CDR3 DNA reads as TGCGCCAGCAGCTTGGAGCCGAATTACGAGCAGTACTTC.

In DNA form, the CDR3 reads TGTGCCACCAGCATATTCAGGGGGCAAAGTAATGGCTACACCTTC. Amino acid sequence: CATSIFRGQSNGYTF. V and J are TRBV15 and TRBJ1-2; 8 bases fit TRBD1. CDR1 and CDR2 (germline): LNHNV, YYDKDF (reference sequence). CDR3 size: 15 residues. After removal of 4 bases from V and 6 bases from J, the junction contained 10 bases not matched to a gene.

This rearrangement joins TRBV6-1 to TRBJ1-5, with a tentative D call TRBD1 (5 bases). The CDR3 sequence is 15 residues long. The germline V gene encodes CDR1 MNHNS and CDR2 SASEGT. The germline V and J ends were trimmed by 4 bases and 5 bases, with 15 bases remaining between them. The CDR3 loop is CASSVTESQYQPQHF. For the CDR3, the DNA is TGTGCCAGCAGTGTGACAGAAAGCCAATATCAGCCCCAGCATTTT.

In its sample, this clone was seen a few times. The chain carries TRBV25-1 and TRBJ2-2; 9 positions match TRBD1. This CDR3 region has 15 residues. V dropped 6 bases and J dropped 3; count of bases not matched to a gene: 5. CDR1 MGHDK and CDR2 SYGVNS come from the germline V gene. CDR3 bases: TGTGCCAGCAGGGGGACAGGGCTGCACACCGGGGAGCTGTTTTTT. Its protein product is CASRGTGLHTGELFF.

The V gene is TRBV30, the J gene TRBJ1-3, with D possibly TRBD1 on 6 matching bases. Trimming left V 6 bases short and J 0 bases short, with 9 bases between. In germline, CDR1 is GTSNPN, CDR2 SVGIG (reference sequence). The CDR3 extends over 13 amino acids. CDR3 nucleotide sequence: TGTGCCTGCAGGGGCGACTCTGGAAACACCATATATTTT. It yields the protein CACRGDSGNTIYF.

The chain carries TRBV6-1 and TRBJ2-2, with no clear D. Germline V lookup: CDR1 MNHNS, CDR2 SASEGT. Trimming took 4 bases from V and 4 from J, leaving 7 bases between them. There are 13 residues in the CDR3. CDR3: CASSGSSTGELFF. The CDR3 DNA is TGTGCCAGCAGTGGGAGCTCCACCGGGGAGCTGTTTTTT.

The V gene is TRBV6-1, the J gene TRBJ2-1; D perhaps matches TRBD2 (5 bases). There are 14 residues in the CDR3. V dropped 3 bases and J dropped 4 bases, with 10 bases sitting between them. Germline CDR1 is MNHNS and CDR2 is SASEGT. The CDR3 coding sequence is TGTGCCAGCAGTGATCATAGCGAGTACAATGAGCAGTTCTTC. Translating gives CASSDHSEYNEQFF.

CDR3 coding DNA: TGCGCCAGCAGTCATACTAGGGGGGGACACAGCTCTGGAAACACCATATATTTT. This codes for CASSHTRGGHSSGNTIYF. The chain couples TRBV23-1 to TRBJ1-3; D perhaps matches TRBD1 (6 bases). TRBV23-1 qualifies as an ORF whose function is uncertain. V was shortened by 3 bases and J by 0 bases, with 18 bases between the two germline ends. The CDR3 totals 18 residues.

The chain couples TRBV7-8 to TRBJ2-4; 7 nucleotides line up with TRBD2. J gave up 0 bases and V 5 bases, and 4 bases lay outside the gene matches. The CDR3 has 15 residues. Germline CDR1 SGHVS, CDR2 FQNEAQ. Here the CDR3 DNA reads TGTGCCAGCAGCCTCGGGAGGTTAGCCAAAAACATTCAGTACTTC. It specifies CASSLGRLAKNIQYF. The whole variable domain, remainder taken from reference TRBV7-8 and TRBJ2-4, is GAGVSQSPRYKVAKRGQDVALRCDPISGHVSLFWYQQALGQGPEFLTYFQNEAQLDKSGLPSDRFFAERPEGSVSTLKIQRTQQEDSAVYLCASSLGRLAKNIQYFGAGTRLSVL.

The CDR3 region has the DNA TGTGCCAGCAGCTTGGAACGACTGACTAACACCGGGGAGCTGTTTTTT. Translation gives CASSLERLTNTGELFF. The chain couples TRBV5-4 to TRBJ2-2; no clear D gene. Germline lookup yields CDR1 SGHNT and CDR2 YYREEE (reference sequence). V lost 0 bases and J lost 2, with 11 bases in between. The CDR3 length is 16 residues.

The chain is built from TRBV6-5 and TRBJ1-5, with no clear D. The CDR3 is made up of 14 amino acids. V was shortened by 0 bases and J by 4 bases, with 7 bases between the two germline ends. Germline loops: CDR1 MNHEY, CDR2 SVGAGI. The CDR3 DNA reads TGTGCCAGCAGTTACTCGTTCGGGAATCAGCCCCAGCATTTT. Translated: CASSYSFGNQPQHF.

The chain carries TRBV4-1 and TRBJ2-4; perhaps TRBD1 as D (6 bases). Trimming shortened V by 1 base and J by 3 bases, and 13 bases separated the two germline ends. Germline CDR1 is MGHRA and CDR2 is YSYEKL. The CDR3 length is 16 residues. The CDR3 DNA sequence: TGCGCCAGCAGCCAAGCAGGGGCCGGCGTCAAAAACATTCAGTACTTC. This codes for CASSQAGAGVKNIQYF.

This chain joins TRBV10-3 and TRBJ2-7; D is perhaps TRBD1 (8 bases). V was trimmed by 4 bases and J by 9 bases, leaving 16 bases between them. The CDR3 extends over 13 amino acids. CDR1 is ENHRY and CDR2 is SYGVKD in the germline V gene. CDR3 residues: CAISGGGQVAQYF. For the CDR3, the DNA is TGTGCCATCAGTGGGGGGGGACAGGTCGCGCAGTACTTC.

The CDR3 protein is CAIKGTSGASTDTQYF. DNA of the CDR3: TGTGCCATCAAAGGGACTAGCGGGGCGAGCACAGATACGCAGTATTTT. The chain recombines TRBV10-3 with TRBJ2-3; 13 bases align to TRBD2. V dropped 7 bases and J dropped 0; count of bases not matched to a gene: 4. CDR3 length: 16 residues. Germline CDR1 is ENHRY and CDR2 is SYGVKD.

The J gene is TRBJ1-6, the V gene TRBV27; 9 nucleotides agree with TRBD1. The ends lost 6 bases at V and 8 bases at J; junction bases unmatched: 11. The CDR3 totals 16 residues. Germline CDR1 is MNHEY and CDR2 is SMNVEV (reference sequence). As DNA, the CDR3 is TGTGCCAGCAGCCCTCGGGTAGGACAGGGGTATTCACCCCTCCACTTT. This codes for CASSPRVGQGYSPLHF.

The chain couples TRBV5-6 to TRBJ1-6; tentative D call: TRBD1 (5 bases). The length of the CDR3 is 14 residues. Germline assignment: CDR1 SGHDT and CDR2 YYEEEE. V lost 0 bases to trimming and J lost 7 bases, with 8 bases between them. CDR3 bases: TGTGCCAGCAGCTTGGTGACAGTCAATTCACCCCTCCACTTT. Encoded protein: CASSLVTVNSPLHF.

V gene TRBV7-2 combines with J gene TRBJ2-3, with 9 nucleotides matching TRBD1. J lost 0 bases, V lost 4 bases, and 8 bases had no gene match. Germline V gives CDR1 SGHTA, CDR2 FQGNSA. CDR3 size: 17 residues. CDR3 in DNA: TGTGCCAGCAGCTGGATTGGGACAGGGCCTAGCACAGATACGCAGTATTTT. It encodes CASSWIGTGPSTDTQYF.

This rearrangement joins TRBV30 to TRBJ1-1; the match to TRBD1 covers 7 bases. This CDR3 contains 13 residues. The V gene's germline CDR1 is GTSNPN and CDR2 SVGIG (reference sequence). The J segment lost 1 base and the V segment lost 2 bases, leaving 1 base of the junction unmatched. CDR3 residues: CAWSTGANTEAFF. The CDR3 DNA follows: TGTGCCTGGAGTACAGGGGCGAACACTGAAGCTTTCTTT. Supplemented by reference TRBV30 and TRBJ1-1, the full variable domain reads SQTIHQWPATLVQPVGSPLSLECTVEGTSNPNLYWYRQAAGRGLQLLFYSVGIGQISSEVPQNLSASRPQDRQFILSSKKLLLSDSGFYLCAWSTGANTEAFFGQGTRLTVV.

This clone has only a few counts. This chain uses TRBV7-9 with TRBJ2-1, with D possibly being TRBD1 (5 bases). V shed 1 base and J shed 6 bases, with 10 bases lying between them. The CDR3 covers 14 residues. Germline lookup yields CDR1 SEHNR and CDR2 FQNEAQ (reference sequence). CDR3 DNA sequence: TGTGCCAGCAGCTTAGATGTTAGGGGCAATGAGCAGTTCTTC. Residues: CASSLDVRGNEQFF.

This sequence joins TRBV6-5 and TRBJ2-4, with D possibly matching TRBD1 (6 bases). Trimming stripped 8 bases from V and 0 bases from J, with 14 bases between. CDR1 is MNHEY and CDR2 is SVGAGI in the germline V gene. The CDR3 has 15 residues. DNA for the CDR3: TGTGCCAGCGAACCTGTAGGGGGAGCCAAAAACATTCAGTACTTC. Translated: CASEPVGGAKNIQYF.

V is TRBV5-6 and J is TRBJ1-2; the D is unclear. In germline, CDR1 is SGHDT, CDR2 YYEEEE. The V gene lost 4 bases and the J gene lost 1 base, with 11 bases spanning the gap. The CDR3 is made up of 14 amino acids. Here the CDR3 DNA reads TGTGCCAGCAGCCTGGACCGGGTTAACTATGGCTACACCTTC. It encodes CASSLDRVNYGYTF. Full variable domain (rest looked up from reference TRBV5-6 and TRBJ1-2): DAGVTQSPTHLIKTRGQQVTLRCSPKSGHDTVSWYQQALGQGPQFIFQYYEEEERQRGNFPDRFSGHQFPNYSSELNVNALLLGDSALYLCASSLDRVNYGYTFGSGTRLTVV.